The 13 T cell receptor beta chains below were found in one sample sequenced in a study of CD8+ T cells in alopecia areata. RNA extraction and reverse transcription yielded cDNA as sequencing template. Libraries were prepared by immunoSEQ multiplex PCR; TCRdb keeps only in-frame clonotypes and omits some of them. The sample lists around 110,000 clones, 84% occurring once. The treatment here: oral pan-JAK inhibitor, 5-10 mg twice daily. This sample comprised CD8+ T cells sorted from blood, obtained at week 24, from a patient treated with tofacitinib. All receptors come from a human donor with alopecia areata.

V is TRBV5-1 and J is TRBJ2-7, with TRBD2 matching over 7 bases. The germline V gene has CDR1 SGHRS and CDR2 YFSETQ. This CDR3 comprises 15 residues. The V and J ends lost 3 bases and 1 base, in that order; junction bases with no gene match: 7. The CDR3 is CASSSTSVDSYEQYF. DNA for the CDR3: TGCGCCAGCAGCTCAACTAGCGTGGATTCCTACGAGCAGTACTTC.

J is TRBJ2-2 and V is TRBV6-1; 10 bases fit TRBD1. This CDR3 region has 17 residues. With V trimmed by 1 base and J by 1 base, 3 bases remained unmatched. Per the germline V gene, CDR1 is MNHNS and CDR2 is SASEGT. CDR3 region: CASSEVGDRGNTGELFF. Here the CDR3 DNA reads TGTGCCAGCAGTGAAGTTGGGGACAGGGGGAACACCGGGGAGCTGTTTTTT.

Comment on this clone: A junction end diverges from the germline sequence, so it may reflect a read error. V gene TRBV6-5 combines with J gene TRBJ2-5, with unresolved D. The germline V gene has CDR1 MNHEY and CDR2 SVGAGI. This CDR3 is built from 16 residues. Here the CDR3 DNA reads TGTGCCAGCAGTTCCCGTGATGACTCAGCTAGAGAGGCCCAGTACTTC. This gives the protein CASSSRDDSAREAQYF.

V usage is TRBV4-1 and J usage is TRBJ1-5, with no clear D. V lost 1 base and J lost 1, with 11 bases in between. This CDR3 region has 16 residues. In germline, CDR1 is MGHRA, CDR2 YSYEKL. This CDR3 reads CASSQARFGSNQPQHF. The CDR3 DNA reads as TGCGCCAGCAGCCAAGCAAGATTCGGCAGCAATCAGCCCCAGCATTTT.

The chain links TRBV7-2 to TRBJ2-1, with unresolved D. This CDR3 contains 12 residues. Trimming took 8 bases from V and 6 from J, leaving 11 bases between them. The germline gives CDR1 SGHTA, CDR2 FQGNSA. The CDR3 coding sequence is TGTGCCAGCTCGGAAACGGTCAATGAGCAGTTCTTC. Translation: CASSETVNEQFF.

J is TRBJ2-4 and V is TRBV11-3; D might be TRBD1 (6 bases). The V gene's germline CDR1 is SGHNT and CDR2 YENEEA. This CDR3 comprises 17 residues. The V and J ends lost 5 bases and 5 bases respectively, with 22 bases between them. For the CDR3, the DNA is TGTGCCAGCAGCACTAGACAGGCCTACTTTGGCCAAAACATTCAGTACTTC. This translates into CASSTRQAYFGQNIQYF.

The rearrangement links TRBV7-2 to TRBJ1-5; D may be TRBD1 (5 bases). This CDR3 region has 13 residues. CDR1 and CDR2 from the germline V gene are SGHTA and FQGNSA. The V gene lost 3 bases and the J gene lost 4 bases, with 7 bases spanning the gap. The chain's CDR3 is CASSFGGNQPQHF. The CDR3 nucleotides are TGTGCCAGCAGCTTTGGGGGGAATCAGCCCCAGCATTTT.

The chain carries TRBV7-2 and TRBJ2-7; TRBD1 is a possible D gene (5 bases). The CDR3 sequence is 15 residues long. Germline V CDR1 and CDR2: SGHTA, FQGNSA. V was cut by 1 base and J by 0 bases, with 10 bases left in between. The CDR3 protein is CASSLEGIFSYEQYF. CDR3 in DNA: TGTGCCAGCAGCTTAGAGGGGATTTTCTCCTACGAGCAGTACTTC. Full variable domain (rest looked up from reference TRBV7-2 and TRBJ2-7): GAGVSQSPSNKVTEKGKDVELRCDPISGHTALYWYRQSLGQGLEFLIYFQGNSAPDKSGLPSDRFSAERTGGSVSTLTIQRTQQEDSAVYLCASSLEGIFSYEQYFGPGTRLTVT.

There are a few counts of this clone. The V gene is TRBV4-1, the J gene TRBJ2-1; 9 nucleotides agree with TRBD2. Losses at the gene ends were 1 base for V and 7 bases for J; bases not matched to a gene: 11. This CDR3 is built from 17 residues. In germline, CDR1 is MGHRA, CDR2 YSYEKL. The CDR3 sequence: CASSQGSGGLLGNEQFF. DNA of the CDR3: TGCGCCAGCAGCCAAGGAAGCGGGGGGCTCCTCGGGAATGAGCAGTTCTTC.

CDR3 in amino acids: CASSLALGTGELFF. CDR3 bases: TGTGCCAGCAGCTTAGCGCTGGGCACCGGGGAGCTGTTTTTT. The gene calls are TRBV13 and TRBJ2-2; D is uncertain. V dropped 1 base and J dropped 4 bases, with 7 bases sitting between them. The CDR3 has 14 residues. From germline, CDR1 is PRHDT and CDR2 FYEKMQ (reference sequence).

The chain carries TRBV6-1 and TRBJ2-3; D perhaps matches TRBD2 (6 bases). Germline CDR1 reads MNHNS; CDR2 reads SASEGT. V lost 1 base, J lost 0 bases, and 8 bases lay in between. This CDR3 comprises 15 residues. The CDR3 spells CASSEGGASTDTQYF. Here the CDR3 DNA reads TGTGCCAGCAGTGAAGGCGGGGCGAGCACAGATACGCAGTATTTT.

This sequence joins TRBV7-9 and TRBJ2-3; D is unresolved. The V gene lost 10 bases and the J gene lost 6 bases, with 26 bases spanning the gap. Germline V gene data show CDR1 as SEHNR and CDR2 as FQNEAQ (reference sequence). The CDR3 totals 16 residues. The CDR3 here is CATRPRRSVGSDTQYF. Here the CDR3 DNA reads TGTGCCACCCGACCGAGACGGAGCGTAGGGTCGGATACGCAGTATTTT. Based on the CDR3 plus reference TRBV7-9 and TRBJ2-3, the full variable domain is DTGVSQNPRHKITKRGQNVTFRCDPISEHNRLYWYRQTLGQGPEFLTYFQNEAQLEKSRLLSDRFSAERPKGSFSTLEIQRTEQGDSAMYLCATRPRRSVGSDTQYFGPGTRLTVL.

The rearrangement uses TRBV4-3 and TRBJ1-1; no reliable D call. CDR1 and CDR2 (germline): LGHNA, YSLEER. Trimming removed 4 bases from V and 1 base from J, with 7 bases in between. The CDR3 contains 13 residues. The CDR3 nucleotides are TGCGCCAGCAGCCCGACGGGGAACACTGAAGCTTTCTTT. Protein sequence: CASSPTGNTEAFF.